The TCR beta chain under discussion was sequenced for a study of T cells in tuberculosis (dated by TCRdb to the late 2010s). With regard to the full study: To characterize T cells specific for the mycobacterial lipid antigen glucose monomycolate (GMM), the study used CD1B tetramers together with high-throughput TCR immunosequencing. The paper as a whole reports these results and caveats: The stringent sort gate may have missed T cells binding the CD1B-GMM tetramer with low affinity.

About this clone itself: Within one base of it there is no much larger clone, and no base qualities were kept.

There are 17 amino acids in the CDR3, from cysteine to phenylalanine inclusive. Solely the CDR3 DNA is kept, with 51 bases framed from the first base. V loses 3 bases at its end and J loses 0 bases; junction bases beyond the gene matches: 3. The CDR1 and CDR2 encoded by the germline V gene (reference sequence) are LNHNV and YYDKDF. Because TCR-alpha and TCR-beta chains were sequenced unpaired, no chain pairing information was available. TCR libraries were generated with the immunoSEQ multiplex PCR assay, using TCR-beta and/or TCR-alpha/delta assays for each sample. The amplified TCR libraries were sequenced on the Illumina high-throughput platform. The authors' pipeline ran thus. Clustering and dimensionality reduction relied on pairwise TCRdist distances among GMM-specific receptors from T cells that were either sorted ex vivo or expanded in vitro. Sequence motifs defined by gene usage and CDR3 content were tested for enrichment in tetramer-positive versus tetramer-negative populations. TCRdb took over this immuneACCESS table, retaining in-frame rearrangements with V and J assigned. Such tables are incomplete; in checked studies, under half of the missing clones stem from an unresolved V gene, and the remainder is unexplained. That table furnishes V, J and clone size, whereas the DNA furnished D and trimming. This sample lists 55,000 to 70,000 clones; about 86% were detected once. 10% to 15% of the sample comes from the top ten.

After being thawed and rested overnight, PBMC were stained with GMM-loaded CD1B tetramer, a Live/Dead dye and anti-CD3, and were then sorted on a FACS Aria II. CD1B tetramers were loaded with C32 glucose monomycolate purified from Rhodococcus equi. Before cryopreservation, the PBMC used for tetramer sorting had been depleted of CD14-expressing monocytes for a separate study. From each donor, about 100,000 tetramer-negative cells were also sorted and analyzed side by side with the tetramer-positive cells. GMM-loaded CD1B tetramers were used to sort antigen-specific T cells from a handful of healthy South African adults.

The TCR originated in an adult woman with latent tuberculosis. The chain employs TRBV15 and TRBJ2-6; 9 bases in the middle match TRBD1. The sequenced material came from CD1b-GMM tetramer-negative cells sorted from PBMCs. The sample's cell subset or site label, in plain terms: T cells not binding CD1B-GMM tetramer, sorted from same donor. The CDR3 reads as follows: CATSRGTGLSGANVLTF. The DNA sequence is TGTGCCACCAGCAGGGGGACAGGGCTCTCTGGGGCCAACGTCCTGACTTTC.